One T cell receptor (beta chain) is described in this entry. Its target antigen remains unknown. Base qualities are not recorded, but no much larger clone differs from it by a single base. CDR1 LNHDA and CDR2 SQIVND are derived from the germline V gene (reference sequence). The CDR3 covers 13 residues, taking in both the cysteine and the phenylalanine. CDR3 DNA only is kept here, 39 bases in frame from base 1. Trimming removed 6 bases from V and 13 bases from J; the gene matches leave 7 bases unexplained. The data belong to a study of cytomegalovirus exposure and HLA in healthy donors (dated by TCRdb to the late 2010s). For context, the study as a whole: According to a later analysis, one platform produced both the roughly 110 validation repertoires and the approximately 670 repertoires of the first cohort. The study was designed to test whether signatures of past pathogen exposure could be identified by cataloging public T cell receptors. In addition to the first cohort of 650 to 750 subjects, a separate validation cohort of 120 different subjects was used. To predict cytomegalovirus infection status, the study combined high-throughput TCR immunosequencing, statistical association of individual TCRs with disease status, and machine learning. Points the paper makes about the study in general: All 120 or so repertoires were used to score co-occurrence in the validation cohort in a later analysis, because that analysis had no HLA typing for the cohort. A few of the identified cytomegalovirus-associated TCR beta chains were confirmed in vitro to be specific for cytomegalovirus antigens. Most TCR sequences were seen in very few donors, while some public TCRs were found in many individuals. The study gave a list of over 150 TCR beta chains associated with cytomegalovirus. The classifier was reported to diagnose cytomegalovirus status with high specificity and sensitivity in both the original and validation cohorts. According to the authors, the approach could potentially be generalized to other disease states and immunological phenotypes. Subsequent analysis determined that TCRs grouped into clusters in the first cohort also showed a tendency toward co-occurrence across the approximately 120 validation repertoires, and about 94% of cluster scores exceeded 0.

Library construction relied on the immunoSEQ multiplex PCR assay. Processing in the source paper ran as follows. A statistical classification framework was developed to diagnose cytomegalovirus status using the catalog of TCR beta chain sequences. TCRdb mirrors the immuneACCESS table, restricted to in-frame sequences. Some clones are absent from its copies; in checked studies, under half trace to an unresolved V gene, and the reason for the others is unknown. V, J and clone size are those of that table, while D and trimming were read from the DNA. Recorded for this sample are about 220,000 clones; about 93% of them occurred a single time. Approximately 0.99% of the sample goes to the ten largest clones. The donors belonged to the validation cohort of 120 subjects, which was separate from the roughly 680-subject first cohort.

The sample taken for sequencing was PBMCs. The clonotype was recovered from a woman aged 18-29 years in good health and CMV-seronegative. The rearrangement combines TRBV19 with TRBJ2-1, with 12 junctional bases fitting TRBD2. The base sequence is TGTGCCAGTAGACCCCTAGCGGGAGGGCGTCAGTTCTTC. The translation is CASRPLAGGRQFF.